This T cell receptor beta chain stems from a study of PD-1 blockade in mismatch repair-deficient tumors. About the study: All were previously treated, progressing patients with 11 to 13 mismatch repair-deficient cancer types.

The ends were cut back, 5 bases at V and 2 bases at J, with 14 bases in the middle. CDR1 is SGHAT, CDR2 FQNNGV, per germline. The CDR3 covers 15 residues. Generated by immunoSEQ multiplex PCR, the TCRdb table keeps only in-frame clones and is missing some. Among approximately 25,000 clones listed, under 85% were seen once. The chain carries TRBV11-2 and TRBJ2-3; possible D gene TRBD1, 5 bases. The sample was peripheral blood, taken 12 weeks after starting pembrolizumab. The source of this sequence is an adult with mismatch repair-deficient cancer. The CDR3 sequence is CASSVSRALTDTQYF. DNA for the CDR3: TGTGCCAGCAGCGTAAGCAGGGCCCTCACAGATACGCAGTATTTT.